This T cell receptor (beta chain) originates from a study of blood T cell repertoires in COVID-19. The wider study: The United States, Italy and Spain were the sources of the acute and convalescent COVID-19 samples. The analysed material was cDNA or gDNA that came from T cells, B-cell-depleted T cells, or PBMCs.

Original data processing: Using reference gene primer amplification, nucleated cell counts were estimated. Profiled with immunoSEQ multiplex PCR; TCRdb holds only in-frame clones, not every one. V and J calls and clone size are copied from that table; D and trimming were computed from the DNA. The repertoire holds around 200,000 clones, with approximately 90% as singletons. CDR3 length: 14 residues. In germline, CDR1 is SGHNT, CDR2 YENEEA. V gave up 6 bases and J gave up 2 bases, with 13 bases separating them. The sequenced sample consisted of peripheral blood. The source is a man aged 30 to 45 with acute or convalescent COVID-19. The rearrangement links TRBV11-3 to TRBJ2-5, with a tentative D call TRBD2 (5 bases). The CDR3 DNA reads TGTGCCAGCAGTGCGAGGGCCGGACAAGAGACCCAGTACTTC. Residues: CASSARAGQETQYF.